The clone carrying this T cell receptor beta chain has only one observation. The data are from a study of shared clonotypes between healthy human individuals. Positive CCR7 selection of CD45RO-negative cells yielded the naive CD8 cells, and terminally differentiated effector memory CD45RA+ cells were excluded. Data came from immunoSEQ multiplex PCR; TCRdb stores just in-frame clones and leaves some out. The sample lists about 2 million clones; about 95% were seen once. This CDR3 region has 15 residues. Looked up from germline, CDR1 is SGHTA and CDR2 is FQGTGA. Between the trimmed V and J ends, which lost 0 bases and 5 bases, there was a span of 13 bases.

The source of this sequence is a man younger than 35 in good health. The specimen was naive CD8+ T cells sorted from blood. V and J are TRBV7-3 and TRBJ2-5, with D possibly being TRBD1 or TRBD2 (5 bases each). The CDR3 sequence: CASSLTGVGRETQYF. The CDR3 DNA is TGTGCCAGCAGCTTAACGGGGGTTGGTCGGGAGACCCAGTACTTC.